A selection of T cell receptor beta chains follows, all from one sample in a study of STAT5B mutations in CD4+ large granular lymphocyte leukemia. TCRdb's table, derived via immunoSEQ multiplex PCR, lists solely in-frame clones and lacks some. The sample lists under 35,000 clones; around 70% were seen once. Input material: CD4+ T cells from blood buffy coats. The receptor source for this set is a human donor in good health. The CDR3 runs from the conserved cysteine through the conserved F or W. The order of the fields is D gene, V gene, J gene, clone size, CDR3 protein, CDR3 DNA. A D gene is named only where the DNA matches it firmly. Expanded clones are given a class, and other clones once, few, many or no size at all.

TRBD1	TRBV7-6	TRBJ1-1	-	CASSHGTVLNTEAFF	TGTGCCAGCAGCCACGGGACAGTACTTAACACTGAAGCTTTCTTT
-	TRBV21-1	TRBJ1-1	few	CASSNLQGEDTEAFF	TGTGCCAGCAGCAATTTGCAGGGTGAGGACACTGAAGCTTTCTTT
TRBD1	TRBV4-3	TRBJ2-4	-	CASSQDRRDREYF	TGCGCCAGCAGCCAAGATCGCCGGGACAGGGAGTACTTC
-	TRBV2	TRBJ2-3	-	CASKWTVSTDTQYF	TGTGCCAGCAAGTGGACAGTGAGCACAGATACGCAGTATTTT
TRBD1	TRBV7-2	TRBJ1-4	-	CASGDRGREKLFF	TGTGCCAGCGGAGACAGGGGGCGGGAAAAACTGTTTTTT
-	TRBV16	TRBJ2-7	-	CASSQPFGNIYEQYF	TGTGCCAGCAGCCAACCCTTCGGGAACATCTACGAGCAGTACTTC
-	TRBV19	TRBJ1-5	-	CASSRGSRGNQPQHF	TGTGCCAGTAGTCGGGGGAGTAGAGGCAATCAGCCCCAGCATTTT
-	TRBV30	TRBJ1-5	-	CAWSFGDGNQPQHF	TGTGCCTGGAGTTTCGGGGATGGCAATCAGCCCCAGCATTTT
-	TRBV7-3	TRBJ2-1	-	CASSLARGGWGDEQFF	TGTGCCAGCAGCTTAGCCCGGGGCGGATGGGGGGATGAGCAGTTCTTC
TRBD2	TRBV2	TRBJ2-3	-	CASSELLAGKDTQYF	TGTGCCAGCAGTGAATTACTAGCGGGAAAAGATACGCAGTATTTT
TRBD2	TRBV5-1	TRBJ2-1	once	CASSLSGRALSYNEQFF	TGCGCCAGCAGCTTAAGCGGGAGGGCCCTTTCCTACAATGAGCAGTTCTTC
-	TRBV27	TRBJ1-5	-	CASSGGRTNQPQHF	TGTGCCAGTTCGGGGGGGCGAACCAATCAGCCCCAGCATTTT
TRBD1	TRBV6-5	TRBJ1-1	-	CASTANRGSEAFF	TGTGCCAGCACCGCCAACAGGGGTTCTGAAGCTTTCTTT
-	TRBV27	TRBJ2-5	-	CASRVDVGYQETQYF	TGTGCCAGCAGGGTTGACGTGGGGTACCAAGAGACCCAGTACTTC
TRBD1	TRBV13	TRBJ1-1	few	CASSLGGRGGRAEAFF	TGTGCCAGCAGCTTAGGGGGACGAGGGGGCAGGGCTGAAGCTTTCTTT
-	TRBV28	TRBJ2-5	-	CASSLKATKTQYF	TGTGCCAGCAGTTTAAAGGCTACGAAGACCCAGTACTTC
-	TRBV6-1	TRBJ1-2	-	CASSERAQATGYTF	TGTGCCAGCAGTGAAAGGGCCCAGGCGACCGGCTACACCTTC
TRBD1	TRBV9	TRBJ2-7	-	CASSNRDRGEQYF	TGTGCCAGCAGCAACCGGGACAGGGGCGAGCAGTACTTC
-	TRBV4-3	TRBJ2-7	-	CASSPEGDRVSRQYF	TGCGCCAGCAGCCCCGAAGGGGATAGGGTCTCAAGACAGTACTTC
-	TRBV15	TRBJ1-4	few	CATSGGGTNEKLFF	TGTGCCACCTCCGGGGGAGGAACTAATGAAAAACTGTTTTTT
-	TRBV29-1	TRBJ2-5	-	CSVVPGTQETQYF	TGCAGCGTGGTCCCGGGGACGCAAGAGACCCAGTACTTC
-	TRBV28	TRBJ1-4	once	CASTPSRANEKLFF	TGTGCCAGCACCCCCAGTCGGGCTAATGAAAAACTGTTTTTT
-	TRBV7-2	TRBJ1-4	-	CASSLGLLFNEKLFF	TGTGCCAGCAGCTTAGGGCTTCTGTTTAATGAAAAACTGTTTTTT
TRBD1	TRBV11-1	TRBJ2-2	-	CASSSRQGARTGELFF	TGTGCCAGCAGCTCAAGACAGGGGGCAAGGACCGGGGAGCTGTTTTTT
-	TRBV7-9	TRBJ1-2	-	CASSLEGVDGYTF	TGTGCCAGCAGCTTAGAGGGGGTGGATGGCTACACCTTC
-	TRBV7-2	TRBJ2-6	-	CASSLVGSGANVLTF	TGTGCCAGCAGCTTAGTCGGGTCCGGGGCCAACGTCCTGACTTTC
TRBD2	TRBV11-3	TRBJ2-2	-	CASSLVGLGIGELFF	TGTGCCAGCAGCTTAGTCGGACTAGGCATCGGGGAGCTGTTTTTT
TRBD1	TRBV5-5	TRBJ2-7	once	CASSRSPGTGVFVEQYF	TGTGCCAGCAGCAGATCACCCGGGACAGGGGTCTTCGTGGAGCAGTACTTC
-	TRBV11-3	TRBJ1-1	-	CASSLVAGGTEAFF	TGTGCCAGCAGCTTAGTAGCGGGGGGCACTGAAGCTTTCTTT
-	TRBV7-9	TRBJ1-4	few	CASSPHGEKLFF	TGTGCCAGCAGCCCACACGGTGAAAAACTGTTTTTT
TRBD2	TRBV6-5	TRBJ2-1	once	CASSWGGIPKGEQFF	TGTGCCAGCAGTTGGGGGGGAATCCCGAAGGGTGAGCAGTTCTTC
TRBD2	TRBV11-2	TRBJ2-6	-	CASSYLRRGTYSGANVLTF	TGTGCCAGCAGCTATCTCCGGCGGGGGACCTACTCTGGGGCCAACGTCCTGACTTTC
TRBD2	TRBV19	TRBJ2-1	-	CASSVLAGAEQFF	TGTGCCAGTAGTGTACTAGCGGGAGCTGAGCAGTTCTTC